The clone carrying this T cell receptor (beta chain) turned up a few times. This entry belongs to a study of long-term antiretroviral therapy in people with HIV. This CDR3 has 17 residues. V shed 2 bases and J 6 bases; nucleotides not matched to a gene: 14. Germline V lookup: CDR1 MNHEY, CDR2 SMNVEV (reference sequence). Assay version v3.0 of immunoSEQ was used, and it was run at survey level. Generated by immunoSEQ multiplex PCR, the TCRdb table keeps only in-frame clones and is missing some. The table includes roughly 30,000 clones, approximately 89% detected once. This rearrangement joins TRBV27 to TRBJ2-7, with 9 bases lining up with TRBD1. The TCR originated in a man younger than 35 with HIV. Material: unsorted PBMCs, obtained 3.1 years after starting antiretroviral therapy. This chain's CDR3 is CASSLKGQGPFVSEQYF. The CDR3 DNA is TGTGCCAGCAGTTTAAAGGGACAGGGTCCTTTCGTCTCCGAGCAGTACTTC.